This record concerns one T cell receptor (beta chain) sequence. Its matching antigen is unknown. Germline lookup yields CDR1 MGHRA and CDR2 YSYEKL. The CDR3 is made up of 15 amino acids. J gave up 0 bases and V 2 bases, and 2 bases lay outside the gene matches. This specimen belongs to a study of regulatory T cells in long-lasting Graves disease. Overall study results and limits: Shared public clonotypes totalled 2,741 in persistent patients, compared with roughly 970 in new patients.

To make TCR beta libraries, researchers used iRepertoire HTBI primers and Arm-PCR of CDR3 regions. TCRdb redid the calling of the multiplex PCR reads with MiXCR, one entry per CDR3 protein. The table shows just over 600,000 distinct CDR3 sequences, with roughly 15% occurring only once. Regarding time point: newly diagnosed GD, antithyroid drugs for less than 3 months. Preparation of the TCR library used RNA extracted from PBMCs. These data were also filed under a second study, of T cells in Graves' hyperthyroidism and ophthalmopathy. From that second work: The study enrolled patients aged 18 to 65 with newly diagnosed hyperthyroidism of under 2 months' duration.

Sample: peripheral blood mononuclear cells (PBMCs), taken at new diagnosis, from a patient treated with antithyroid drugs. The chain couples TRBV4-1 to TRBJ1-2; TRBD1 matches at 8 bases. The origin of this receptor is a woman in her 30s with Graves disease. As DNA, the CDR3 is TGCGCCAGCAGCCAACCAGGGGGCACTAACTATGGCTACACCTTC. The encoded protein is CASSQPGGTNYGYTF.